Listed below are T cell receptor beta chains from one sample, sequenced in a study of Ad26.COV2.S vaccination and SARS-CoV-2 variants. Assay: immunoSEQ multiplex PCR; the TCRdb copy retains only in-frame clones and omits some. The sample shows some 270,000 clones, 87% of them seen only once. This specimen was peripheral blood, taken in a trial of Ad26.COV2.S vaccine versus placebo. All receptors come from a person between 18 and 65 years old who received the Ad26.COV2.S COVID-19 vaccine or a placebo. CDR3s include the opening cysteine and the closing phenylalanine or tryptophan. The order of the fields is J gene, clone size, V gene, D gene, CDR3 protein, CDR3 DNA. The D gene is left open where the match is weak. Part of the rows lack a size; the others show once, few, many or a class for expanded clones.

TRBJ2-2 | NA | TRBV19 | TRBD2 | CASSIGGTSGVSGELFF | TGTGCCAGTAGTATAGGTGGGACTAGCGGGGTCTCCGGGGAGCTGTTTTTT
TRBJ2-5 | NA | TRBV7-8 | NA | CASSLERTLKETQYF | TGTGCCAGCAGCTTAGAAAGGACTCTCAAAGAGACCCAGTACTTC
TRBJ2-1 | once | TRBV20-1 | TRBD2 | CSASRRGGRGDEQFF | TGCAGTGCCAGTCGCCGAGGCGGGAGGGGAGATGAGCAGTTCTTC
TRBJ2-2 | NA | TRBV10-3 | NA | CAISESTNTGELFF | TGTGCCATCAGTGAGTCTACCAACACCGGGGAGCTGTTTTTT
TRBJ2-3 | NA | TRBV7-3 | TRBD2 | CASSLSAPGGPQDTQYF | TGTGCCAGCAGCTTATCCGCCCCGGGAGGGCCCCAAGATACGCAGTATTTT
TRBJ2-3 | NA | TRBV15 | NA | CATSRRAADTDTQYF | TGTGCCACCTCGCGGCGAGCGGCCGACACAGATACGCAGTATTTT
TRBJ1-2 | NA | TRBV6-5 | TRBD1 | CASGQGVPGGYTF | TGTGCCAGCGGCCAGGGGGTCCCCGGGGGCTACACCTTC
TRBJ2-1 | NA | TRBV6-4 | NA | CASSDLAGSSYNEQFF | TGTGCCAGCAGTGACCTGGCGGGGTCCTCCTACAATGAGCAGTTCTTC
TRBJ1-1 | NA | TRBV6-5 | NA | CASSQYGVSEAFF | TGTGCCAGCAGTCAATACGGGGTCTCTGAAGCTTTCTTT
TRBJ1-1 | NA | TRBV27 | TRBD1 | CASSLQGADTEAFF | TGTGCCAGCAGTTTGCAGGGGGCGGACACTGAAGCTTTCTTT
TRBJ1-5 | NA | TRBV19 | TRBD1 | CASSPGGPQPQHF | TGTGCCAGTAGCCCAGGGGGTCCTCAGCCCCAGCATTTT
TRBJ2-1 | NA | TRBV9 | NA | CASSPVGSGNEQFF | TGTGCCAGCAGCCCTGTAGGGTCGGGAAATGAGCAGTTCTTC
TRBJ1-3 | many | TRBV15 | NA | CATSREGTRASGNTIYF | TGTGCCACCAGCAGAGAGGGGACCCGGGCCTCTGGAAACACCATATATTTT
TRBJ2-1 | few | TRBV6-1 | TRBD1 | CASSARQGISYNEQFF | TGTGCCAGCAGTGCCCGACAGGGGATATCCTACAATGAGCAGTTCTTC
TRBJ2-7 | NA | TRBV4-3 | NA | CASSQDTGLSYEQYF | TGCGCCAGCAGCCAAGATACCGGTCTCTCCTACGAGCAGTACTTC
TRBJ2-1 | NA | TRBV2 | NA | CASSDGVEQFF | TGTGCCAGCAGTGACGGGGTTGAGCAGTTCTTC
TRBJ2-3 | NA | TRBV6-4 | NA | CASSQDGSSYDTQYF | TGTGCCAGCAGTCAGGACGGGAGTAGTTACGATACGCAGTATTTT
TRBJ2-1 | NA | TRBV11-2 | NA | CASSLASIHRDYNEQFF | TGTGCCAGCAGCTTAGCTTCGATCCACAGGGACTACAATGAGCAGTTCTTC
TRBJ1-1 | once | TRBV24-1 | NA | CATKAGANTEAFF | TGTGCCACCAAGGCGGGCGCGAACACTGAAGCTTTCTTT
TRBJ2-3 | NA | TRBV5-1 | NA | CASDPVTDTQYF | TGCGCCAGCGACCCCGTCACAGATACGCAGTATTTT
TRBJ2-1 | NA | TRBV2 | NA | CASLRDHYNEQFF | TGTGCCAGCTTACGGGACCACTACAATGAGCAGTTCTTC
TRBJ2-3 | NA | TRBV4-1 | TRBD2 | CASSQRGSSGGLQYF | TGCGCCAGCAGCCAACGCGGGTCTAGCGGGGGGTTGCAGTATTTT
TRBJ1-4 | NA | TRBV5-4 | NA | CASSPGGGFRDEKLFF | TGTGCCAGCAGCCCTGGAGGAGGCTTTAGGGATGAAAAACTGTTTTTT
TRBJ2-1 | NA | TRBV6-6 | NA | CASSYSQSNEQFF | TGTGCCAGCAGTTACTCGCAGTCCAATGAGCAGTTCTTC
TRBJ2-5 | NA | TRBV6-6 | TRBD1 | CASTMGQGLQETQYF | TGTGCCAGCACCATGGGACAGGGGCTCCAAGAGACCCAGTACTTC
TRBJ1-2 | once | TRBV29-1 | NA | CSVVPAGNYGYTF | TGCAGCGTTGTTCCCGCAGGCAACTATGGCTACACCTTC
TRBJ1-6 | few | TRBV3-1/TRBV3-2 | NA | CASSQDLRPLHF | TGTGCCAGCAGCCAAGATCTGCGGCCCCTCCACTTT
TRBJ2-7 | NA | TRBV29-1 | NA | CSVSGPISYEQYF | TGCAGCGTATCGGGACCGATATCCTACGAGCAGTACTTC
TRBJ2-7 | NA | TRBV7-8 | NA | CASSSTFYEQYF | TGTGCCAGCAGCTCAACGTTCTACGAGCAGTACTTC
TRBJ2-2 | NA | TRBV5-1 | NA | CASSLVAGTTGELFF | TGCGCCAGCAGCTTGGTGGCAGGGACCACCGGGGAGCTGTTTTTT
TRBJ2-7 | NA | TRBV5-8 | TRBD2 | CASSSAPSGAYEQYF | TGTGCCAGCAGCTCGGCCCCTAGCGGCGCCTACGAGCAGTACTTC
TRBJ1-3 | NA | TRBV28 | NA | CASSFTGYGNTIYF | TGTGCCAGCAGTTTTACGGGGTACGGAAACACCATATATTTT
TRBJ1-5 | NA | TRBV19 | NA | CASRWGAQSNQPQHF | TGTGCCAGTAGGTGGGGGGCCCAAAGCAATCAGCCCCAGCATTTT
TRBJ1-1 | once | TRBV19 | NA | CASSHPAEAFF | TGTGCCAGTAGCCACCCCGCTGAAGCTTTCTTT
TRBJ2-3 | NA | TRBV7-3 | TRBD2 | CASSLSGGVTDTQYF | TGTGCCAGCAGCTTAAGCGGGGGGGTGACAGATACGCAGTATTTT
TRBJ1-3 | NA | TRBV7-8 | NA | CASSLNSGSGNTIYF | TGTGCCAGCAGCTTAAACTCCGGCTCTGGAAACACCATATATTTT
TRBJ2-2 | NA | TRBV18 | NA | CASSPSLGAGELFF | TGTGCCAGCTCACCTTCGTTGGGGGCCGGGGAGCTGTTTTTT
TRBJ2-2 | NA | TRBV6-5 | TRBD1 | CASHRGSDTGELFF | TGTGCCAGCCACAGGGGGTCAGACACCGGGGAGCTGTTTTTT
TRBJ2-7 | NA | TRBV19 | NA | CASSMGDGAYEQYF | TGTGCCAGTAGTATGGGGGACGGAGCCTACGAGCAGTACTTC
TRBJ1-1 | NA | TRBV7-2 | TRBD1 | CASSSTGGVTEAFF | TGTGCCAGCAGCTCGACAGGGGGCGTCACTGAAGCTTTCTTT
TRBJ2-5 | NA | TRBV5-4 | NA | CASSPGQGGFETQYF | TGTGCCAGCAGCCCCGGACAGGGAGGGTTCGAGACCCAGTACTTC